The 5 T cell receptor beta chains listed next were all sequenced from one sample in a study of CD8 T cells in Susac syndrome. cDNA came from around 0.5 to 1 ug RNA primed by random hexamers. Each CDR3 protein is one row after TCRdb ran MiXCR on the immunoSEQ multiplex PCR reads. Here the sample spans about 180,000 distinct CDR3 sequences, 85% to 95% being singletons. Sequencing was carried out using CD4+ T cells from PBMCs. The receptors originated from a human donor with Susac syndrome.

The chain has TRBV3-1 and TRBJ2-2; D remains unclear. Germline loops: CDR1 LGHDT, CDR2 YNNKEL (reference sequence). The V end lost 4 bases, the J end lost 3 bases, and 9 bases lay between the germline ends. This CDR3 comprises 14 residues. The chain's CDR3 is CASSPGRYTGELFF. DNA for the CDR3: TGTGCCAGCAGCCCCGGACGTTACACCGGGGAGCTGTTTTTT.

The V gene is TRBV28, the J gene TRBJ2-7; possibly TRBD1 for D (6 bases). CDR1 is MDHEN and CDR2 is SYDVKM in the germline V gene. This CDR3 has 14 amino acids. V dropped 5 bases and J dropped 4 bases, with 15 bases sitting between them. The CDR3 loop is CASSTPRGRYEQYF. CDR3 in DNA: TGTGCCAGCAGTACACCCAGGGGTAGATACGAGCAGTACTTC. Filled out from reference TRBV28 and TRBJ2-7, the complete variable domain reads DVKVTQSSRYLVKRTGEKVFLECVQDMDHENMFWYRQDPGLGLRLIYFSYDVKMKEKGDIPEGYSVSREKKERFSLILESASTNQTSMYLCASSTPRGRYEQYFGPGTRLTVT.

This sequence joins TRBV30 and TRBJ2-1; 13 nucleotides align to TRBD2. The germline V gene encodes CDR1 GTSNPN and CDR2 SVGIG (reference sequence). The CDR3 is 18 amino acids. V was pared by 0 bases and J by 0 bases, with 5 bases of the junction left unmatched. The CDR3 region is CAWSVPGLAGTSYNEQFF. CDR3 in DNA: TGTGCCTGGAGTGTTCCGGGACTAGCGGGGACCTCCTACAATGAGCAGTTCTTC.

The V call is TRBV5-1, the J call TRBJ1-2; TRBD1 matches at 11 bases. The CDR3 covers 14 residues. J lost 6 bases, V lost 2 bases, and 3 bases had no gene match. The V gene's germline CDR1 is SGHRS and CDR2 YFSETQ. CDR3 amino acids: CASSLRTGGDGYTF. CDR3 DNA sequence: TGCGCCAGCAGCTTAAGGACAGGGGGCGATGGCTACACCTTC.

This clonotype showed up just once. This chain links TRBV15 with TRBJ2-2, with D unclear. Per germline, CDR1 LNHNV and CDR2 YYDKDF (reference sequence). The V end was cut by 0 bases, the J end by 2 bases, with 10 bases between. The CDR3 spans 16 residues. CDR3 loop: CATSREFVQNTGELFF. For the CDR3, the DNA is TGTGCCACCAGCAGAGAGTTCGTACAAAACACCGGGGAGCTGTTTTTT.